The 10 T cell receptor beta chains listed next were all sequenced from one sample in a study of blood T cell repertoires in COVID-19. Assay: immunoSEQ multiplex PCR; the TCRdb copy retains only in-frame clones and omits some. The sample yields roughly 50,000 clones, 89% seen once. Sequences were obtained from peripheral blood. Receptors originate from a human donor in a cohort sampled during active COVID-19.

This clone appeared a single time. The CDR3: CASGHRDTRVNTEAFF. The CDR3 region has the DNA TGTGCTAGTGGCCATCGGGACACCCGAGTGAACACTGAAGCTTTCTTT. The chain is built from TRBV12-5 and TRBJ1-1; tentative D call: TRBD1 (6 bases). Per the germline V gene, CDR1 is LGHNT and CDR2 is FRNRAP. This CDR3 region has 16 residues. Deletions cut 6 bases from V and 0 bases from J, with 17 bases between.

The chain is built from TRBV29-1 and TRBJ1-1; maybe TRBD1 (5 bases). CDR3 length: 14 amino acids. V lost 6 bases to trimming and J lost 2 bases, with 16 bases between them. Germline V gives CDR1 SQVTM, CDR2 ANQGSEA. Here the CDR3 DNA reads TGCAGCGTCGCAGGGCTGTTGGTTAACACTGAAGCTTTCTTT. Translated: CSVAGLLVNTEAFF.

The chain uses TRBV11-2 and TRBJ2-5, with TRBD2 matching 7 bases. Germline lookup yields CDR1 SGHAT and CDR2 FQNNGV. Unmatched junction bases numbered 5, after V lost 5 bases and J lost 2 bases. The CDR3 length is 14 residues. The CDR3 DNA is TGTGCCAGCAGCCCCCAACTAGCGCAAGAGACCCAGTACTTC. Translating it yields CASSPQLAQETQYF.

The chain uses TRBV14 and TRBJ2-7, with D maybe TRBD1 (6 bases). Trimming took 3 bases from V and 4 from J, leaving 13 bases between them. CDR3 length equals 14 residues. Germline assignment: CDR1 SGHDN and CDR2 FVKESK. As DNA, the CDR3 is TGTGCCAGCAGCCACAGGGGTGGTACGTACGAGCAGTACTTC. This encodes CASSHRGGTYEQYF.

The chain carries TRBV5-4 and TRBJ2-5, with TRBD1 matching over 7 bases. V shed 5 bases and J 3 bases; nucleotides not matched to a gene: 13. The CDR3 covers 16 residues. CDR1 is SGHNT and CDR2 is YYREEE in the germline V gene (reference sequence). CDR3 amino acids: CASSRPGTAVKETQYF. The CDR3 DNA reads as TGTGCCAGCAGTCGCCCTGGGACAGCCGTTAAAGAGACCCAGTACTTC.

The chain employs TRBV4-2 and TRBJ2-7; possibly TRBD1 for D (5 bases). Germline lookup yields CDR1 LGHNA and CDR2 YNFKEQ. The CDR3 consists of 15 residues. Trimming removed 4 bases at V and 0 bases at J, with 13 bases between. CDR3 coding DNA: TGTGCCAGCAGCCTGCTATCGGACAACTCCTACGAGCAGTACTTC. Translating it yields CASSLLSDNSYEQYF.

The rearrangement links TRBV3-1 (or the pseudogene TRBV3-2) to TRBJ2-5, with D maybe TRBD1 (5 bases). The V end lost 0 bases, the J end lost 10 bases, and 15 bases lay between the germline ends. Germline CDR1 and CDR2: LGHDT and YNNKEL (reference sequence). The CDR3 is 14 amino acids. The CDR3 nucleotides read TGTGCCAGCAGCCAAGACATGGGGTCCAGGGACCAGTACTTC. Translating gives CASSQDMGSRDQYF.

The chain combines TRBV6-5 with TRBJ2-1, with D possibly being TRBD2 (6 bases). The CDR3 is 15 amino acids. CDR1 MNHEY and CDR2 SVGAGI come from the germline V gene. Trimming pared 8 bases from V and 1 base from J, leaving 15 bases between. Written as DNA, the CDR3 is TGTGCCAGCCGTTCCCCCGGGGGTTCCTACAATGAGCAGTTCTTC. This codes for CASRSPGGSYNEQFF.

In this sample, this clone turned up once. The V gene is TRBV11-3, the J gene TRBJ1-1; D is unresolved. Trimming took 5 bases from V and 1 from J, leaving 17 bases between them. Looked up from germline, CDR1 is SGHNT and CDR2 is YENEEA. CDR3 length: 16 amino acids. DNA for the CDR3: TGTGCCAGCAGCCCTAGGACTGTGGGGTGGAACACTGAAGCTTTCTTT. Amino acid sequence: CASSPRTVGWNTEAFF. The full variable domain, in which reference TRBV11-3 and TRBJ1-1 provide the parts outside the CDR3, is EAGVVQSPRYKIIEKKQPVAFWCNPISGHNTLYWYLQNLGQGPELLIRYENEEAVDDSQLPKDRFSAERLKGVDSTLKIQPAELGDSAVYLCASSPRTVGWNTEAFFGQGTRLTVV.

The chain links TRBV30 to TRBJ2-7; a weak D match, TRBD1 (5 bases). The CDR3 sequence is 13 residues long. The V gene's germline CDR1 is GTSNPN and CDR2 SVGIG (reference sequence). Deletions cut 0 bases from V and 6 bases from J, with 12 bases between. CDR3 nucleotides: TGTGCCTGGAGTGTGTCAGGGATGGGCGAGCAGTACTTC. It encodes CAWSVSGMGEQYF.